The sequence of this TCR beta chain was determined in a study of T-cell reconstitution after alpha-beta-depleted transplantation in children. Regarding the study as a whole: Newly made T cells mostly supplied T-cell counts and diversity one year after transplant. By about two months after transplant, alpha-beta T cells reportedly arose from several hundred graft clones that had expanded.

This clonotype was detected many times. What it binds is not known. TCRbeta library construction was performed incorporating unique molecular identifiers. TCRdb passed the PCR reads through MiXCR, listing each CDR3 protein once. The data show 200,000 to 250,000 distinct CDR3 sequences, about a tenth seen once. The sequencing here drew on PBMCs, taken before TCRalphabeta/CD19-depleted stem cell transplant. The TCR was taken from a child younger than two with acute myeloid leukemia, due to receive a stem cell transplant.

CDR3: CSGGTGVSDTQYF. Here the CDR3 DNA reads TGCAGCGGCGGGACAGGGGTGTCAGATACGCAGTATTTT. The chain has TRBV29-1 and TRBJ2-3; 10 bases agree with TRBD1. The CDR3 sequence is 13 residues long. Losses at the gene ends were 7 bases for V and 4 bases for J; bases not matched to a gene: 5. CDR1 is SQVTM and CDR2 is ANQGSEA in the germline V gene.